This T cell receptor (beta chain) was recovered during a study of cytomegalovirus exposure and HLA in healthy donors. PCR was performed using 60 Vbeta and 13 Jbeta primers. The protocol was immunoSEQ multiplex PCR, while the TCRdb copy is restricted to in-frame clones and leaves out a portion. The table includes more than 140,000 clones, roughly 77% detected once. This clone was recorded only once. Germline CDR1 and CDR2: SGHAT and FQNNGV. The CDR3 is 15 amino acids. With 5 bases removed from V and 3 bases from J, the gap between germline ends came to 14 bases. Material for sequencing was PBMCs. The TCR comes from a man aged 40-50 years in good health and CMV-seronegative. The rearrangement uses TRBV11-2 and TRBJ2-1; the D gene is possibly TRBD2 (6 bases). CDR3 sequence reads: CASSVRDFLYNEQFF. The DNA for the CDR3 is TGTGCCAGCAGCGTCCGGGACTTTCTCTACAATGAGCAGTTCTTC.